The subject of this entry is one TCR beta chain. There is no known antigen for this receptor. No conserved phenylalanine or tryptophan ends this CDR3, so it is likely a read error. In the study, sorted CD4+ and CD8+ blood T cells from patients with severe aplastic anemia and from healthy subjects underwent deep sequencing of TCR repertoires. Ficoll-Paque density gradient centrifugation was used to isolate peripheral blood mononuclear cells. Before DNA extraction, CD4+ and CD8+ T cells were sorted with FACS or magnetic beads. This record comes from a study of CD8+CD57+ T cells in acquired aplastic anemia (dated by TCRdb to the late 2010s). Background on the whole study: Extracted DNA from sorted CD4+ and CD8+ cells averaged about 3.4 ug, ranging from 0.2 to 27.4 ug. An average of around 10 million reads for CD4+ cells and 11.0 million reads for CD8+ cells was obtained from healthy donor samples. Broad study findings and their caveats: Over 25 CD8+ CDR3 sequences were found in both patients and controls but appeared to be highly expressed in patients and within the immunodominant clones of the patients. Between patients and healthy controls, no significant difference in CD8+ Simpson's diversity was found (P=0.060).

Genomic DNA was used as template for profiling of TCR beta VDJ combinations and CDR3 sequences. An Illumina HiSeq 2000 was used for TCR repertoire sequencing. The original pipeline was this. Repertoires were assessed using TRBV/TRBJ rearrangement plots, CDR3 size and DJ length profiles, and Simpson's diversity index. The most abundant DNA sequence in the deep sequencing data was defined as the immunodominant clone. CDR3 amino acid sequences were screened for sharing across subjects and were compared with published repertoires and the VDJdb database. In-frame beta chains were kept once TCRdb had trimmed the public reads at Q25 with fastp and called clones with MiXCR. Each CDR3 protein gets just one entry, which takes the most common genes and DNA from the rows behind it. TCRdb, not the authors, supplied the V and J calls. Within this sample are around 180,000 distinct CDR3 sequences, with 63% of them counted one time only. Together, the top ten hold over 40% of the sample.

From its first to its last residue, the CDR3 has 15 amino acids. Kept here is only the CDR3 DNA, which spans 45 bases and is read in frame from base 1. From V the trimming removes 5 bases and from J it removes 10 bases, while the gene matches leave 8 bases of the junction unaccounted for. Looking up the germline V gene yields CDR1 SGHTA and CDR2 FQGNSA. The specimen was sorted CD4+, CD8+, or CD8+CD57+ T cells (not recorded which) from PBMCs. The receptor was isolated from a human donor in good health. The V and J genes are TRBV7-2 and TRBJ2-2; 12 nucleotides in the junction match TRBD2. CDR3 loop: CASSRLAGDRVELFS. The sequenced DNA: TGTGCCAGCAGCCGACTAGCGGGAGATCGGGTGGAGCTGTTTTCT.